Following are 29 T cell receptor beta chains from one sample sequenced in a study of blood T cell repertoires in COVID-19. Generated by immunoSEQ multiplex PCR, the TCRdb table keeps only in-frame clones and is missing some. The sample contains roughly 390,000 clones, roughly 86% of which appear only once. The sequencing input was peripheral blood. The receptors shown here come from a woman aged 25 to 39 with COVID-19, enrolled during active disease.

The rearrangement uses TRBV18 and TRBJ2-2; no reliable D call. The V end lost 0 bases, the J end lost 2 bases, and 10 bases lay between the germline ends. The length of the CDR3 is 16 residues. Per germline, CDR1 KGHSH and CDR2 LQKENI. CDR3 sequence (DNA): TGTGCCAGCTCACCACCCGTGGCTGTTAACACCGGGGAGCTGTTTTTT. Protein: CASSPPVAVNTGELFF.

The CDR3 region is CARSEGPDYGYTF. The DNA of the CDR3 is TGTGCCAGATCAGAGGGCCCGGACTATGGCTACACCTTC. This chain links TRBV3-1 (or the pseudogene TRBV3-2) with TRBJ1-2, with no clear D. Germline CDR1 LGHDT, CDR2 YNNKEL (reference sequence). The CDR3 has 13 residues. Trimming removed 9 bases from V and 3 bases from J, with 14 bases in between.

The rearrangement joins TRBV11-2 to TRBJ2-5; D perhaps matches TRBD2 (6 bases). Germline V lookup: CDR1 SGHAT, CDR2 FQNNGV. V dropped 5 bases and J dropped 4 bases, with 17 bases sitting between them. The CDR3 contains 15 residues. The DNA for the CDR3 is TGTGCCAGCAGCCGGGACTCCCGGGACGGAGAGACCCAGTACTTC. This gives the protein CASSRDSRDGETQYF.

This chain joins TRBV5-1 and TRBJ1-2; D possibly corresponds to TRBD1 (6 bases). From germline, CDR1 is SGHRS and CDR2 YFSETQ. This CDR3 is built from 15 residues. V dropped 4 bases and J dropped 6 bases, with 19 bases sitting between them. The CDR3 region is CASSLGARSGHGYTF. The CDR3 region has the DNA TGCGCCAGCAGCCTGGGGGCCAGGTCAGGCCATGGCTACACCTTC.

This chain links TRBV28 with TRBJ2-3, with 7 positions matching TRBD1. The CDR3 is made up of 20 amino acids. Germline CDR1 reads MDHEN; CDR2 reads SYDVKM. V dropped 2 bases and J dropped 0; count of bases not matched to a gene: 17. The DNA for the CDR3 is TGTGCCAGCAGTTTAGATGCCACAGGGGCCCTAGTGGTTAGCACAGATACGCAGTATTTT. It is translated as CASSLDATGALVVSTDTQYF. Based on the CDR3 plus reference TRBV28 and TRBJ2-3, the full variable domain is DVKVTQSSRYLVKRTGEKVFLECVQDMDHENMFWYRQDPGLGLRLIYFSYDVKMKEKGDIPEGYSVSREKKERFSLILESASTNQTSMYLCASSLDATGALVVSTDTQYFGPGTRLTVL.

This sequence joins TRBV28 and TRBJ2-7; 8 nucleotides agree with TRBD2. This CDR3 is 14 amino acids long. Germline trimming cut 6 bases from V and 6 bases from J; bases unmatched to any gene: 10. CDR1 MDHEN and CDR2 SYDVKM come from the germline V gene. The CDR3 reads CASRIAGLDLEQYF. CDR3 coding DNA: TGTGCCAGCAGGATAGCGGGACTAGATCTCGAGCAGTACTTC.

The V gene is TRBV5-1, the J gene TRBJ1-1; D remains ambiguous. The CDR3 has 13 residues. Trimming stripped 4 bases from V and 4 bases from J, with 11 bases between. CDR1 is SGHRS, CDR2 YFSETQ, per germline. The CDR3 here is CASSQSPGTEAFF. In nucleotides, the CDR3 is TGCGCCAGCAGCCAATCTCCGGGCACTGAAGCTTTCTTT.

V usage is TRBV12-2 and J usage is TRBJ1-4; the table assigns TRBD1, which was not confirmed against the DNA. TRBV12-2 is deemed a pseudogene. This CDR3 has 14 amino acids. The CDR3, as DNA: TGTGCAAGTCGCTTGGGGACAGGGGATGAAAAACTGTTTTTT. This translates into CASRLGTGDEKLFF.

The rearrangement links TRBV9 to TRBJ2-5; TRBD2 matches 15 bases. This CDR3 has 15 amino acids. V lost 4 bases to trimming and J lost 4 bases; unmatched junction nucleotides: 2. The germline gives CDR1 SGDLS, CDR2 YYNGEE. CDR3: CASSSGLAGGETQYF. The CDR3 DNA reads as TGTGCCAGCAGCTCGGGACTAGCGGGAGGAGAGACCCAGTACTTC.

This chain connects TRBV9 to TRBJ2-5; D is undetermined. V shed 0 bases and J shed 5 bases, with 8 bases lying between them. CDR3 size: 13 residues. The germline V gene has CDR1 SGDLS and CDR2 YYNGEE. The CDR3 nucleotides are TGTGCCAGCAGCGTAGGACTTCGGGAGACCCAGTACTTC. Its protein product is CASSVGLRETQYF.

In its sample, this clone was seen once. The V and J genes are TRBV9 and TRBJ1-6, with D hard to call. The germline V and J ends were trimmed by 4 bases and 7 bases, with 15 bases remaining between them. This CDR3 contains 15 residues. Germline CDR1 reads SGDLS; CDR2 reads YYNGEE. The CDR3 DNA sequence: TGTGCCAGCAGCCAAGTGTTGAACGGGAATTCACCCCTCCACTTT. Translation gives CASSQVLNGNSPLHF.

The chain combines TRBV5-1 with TRBJ2-3; weak D call: TRBD2 (6 bases). V lost 0 bases and J 6 bases, leaving 17 bases between the germline ends. The germline CDR1 and CDR2 sequences are SGHRS and YFSETQ. The CDR3 consists of 16 residues. CDR3 coding DNA: TGCGCCAGCAGCTTGGAATTTCGGGAGTCGACGGATACGCAGTATTTT. Translation: CASSLEFRESTDTQYF.

This rearrangement joins TRBV6-6 to TRBJ2-7; 12 nucleotides match TRBD2. V lost 8 bases to trimming and J lost 2 bases; unmatched junction nucleotides: 4. Per the germline V gene, CDR1 is MNHNY and CDR2 is SVGAGI (reference sequence). The CDR3 runs to 14 residues. The CDR3 nucleotides read TGTGCCAGCGGAACTAGCGGGAGGACCTACGAGCAGTACTTC. Its protein product is CASGTSGRTYEQYF.

This clone was counted between two and nine times. The chain links TRBV28 to TRBJ1-5; 8 bases agree with TRBD1. Germline CDR1 MDHEN, CDR2 SYDVKM. The CDR3 contains 14 residues. Unmatched junction bases numbered 11, after V lost 5 bases and J lost 11 bases. The CDR3 loop is CASSPPGGLKAQHF. Here the CDR3 DNA reads TGTGCCAGCAGTCCACCAGGGGGCCTCAAGGCCCAGCATTTT. Full variable domain (outside the CDR3, taken from reference TRBV28 and TRBJ1-5): DVKVTQSSRYLVKRTGEKVFLECVQDMDHENMFWYRQDPGLGLRLIYFSYDVKMKEKGDIPEGYSVSREKKERFSLILESASTNQTSMYLCASSPPGGLKAQHFGDGTRLSIL.

J is TRBJ1-2 and V is TRBV19; weak D call: TRBD1 (6 bases). V lost 5 bases, J lost 3 bases, and 7 bases lay in between. Germline assignment: CDR1 LNHDA and CDR2 SQIVND (reference sequence). This CDR3 contains 12 residues. CDR3 sequence: CASSPGDYGYTF. The CDR3 nucleotides are TGTGCCAGTAGTCCAGGGGACTATGGCTACACCTTC.

The chain carries TRBV7-2 and TRBJ2-7; possibly TRBD2 for D (6 bases). CDR1 SGHTA and CDR2 FQGNSA come from the germline V gene. There are 15 residues in the CDR3. The ends were cut back, 1 base at V and 2 bases at J, with 12 bases in the middle. Here the CDR3 DNA reads TGTGCCAGCAGCTTAGATCCAGGGAGGCCCTACGAGCAGTACTTC. Its protein is CASSLDPGRPYEQYF.

The chain recombines TRBV28 with TRBJ2-1, with D unclear. CDR1 is MDHEN, CDR2 SYDVKM, per germline. The CDR3 has 13 residues. The V and J ends lost 6 bases and 3 bases respectively, with 9 bases between them. Here the CDR3 DNA reads TGTGCCAGCAGAACTCTTAACTACAATGAGCAGTTCTTC. It codes for CASRTLNYNEQFF.

This clone was counted only a few times. J is TRBJ2-1 and V is TRBV2; D remains unclear. V lost 6 bases and J 2 bases, leaving 8 bases between the germline ends. CDR1 and CDR2 from the germline V gene are SNHLY and FYNNEI. CDR3 length: 13 amino acids. The CDR3 reads CASRSSTYNEQFF. CDR3 bases: TGTGCCAGCAGGAGCTCCACCTACAATGAGCAGTTCTTC.

This chain links TRBV10-3 with TRBJ2-5, with 10 bases aligning to TRBD2. CDR3 length equals 18 residues. V lost 2 bases to trimming and J lost 2 bases; unmatched junction nucleotides: 11. The germline V gene encodes CDR1 ENHRY and CDR2 SYGVKD. The CDR3 DNA reads as TGTGCCATCAGTGAGCCTGCTAGCGGGAGCTCCATACAAGAGACCCAGTACTTC. This encodes CAISEPASGSSIQETQYF.

The chain uses TRBV7-3 and TRBJ2-2; no firm D call. Germline loops: CDR1 SGHTA, CDR2 FQGTGA. Trimming removed 2 bases from V and 2 bases from J, with 6 bases in between. The CDR3 totals 14 residues. DNA of the CDR3: TGTGCCAGCAGCTTATCCGTAAACACCGGGGAGCTGTTTTTT. Its translation: CASSLSVNTGELFF.

The rearrangement links TRBV4-1 to TRBJ2-5, with 9 nucleotides matching TRBD2. The J segment lost 5 bases and the V segment lost 0 bases, leaving 10 bases of the junction unmatched. CDR1 MGHRA and CDR2 YSYEKL come from the germline V gene. This CDR3 is 17 amino acids long. CDR3 nucleotides: TGCGCCAGCAGCCAAGATGGGGCGGGAGGGCCTCCGGAGACCCAGTACTTC. Translation gives CASSQDGAGGPPETQYF.

The chain is built from TRBV10-1 and TRBJ2-7, with TRBD2 identical over 10 bases. Germline CDR1 and CDR2: WNHNN and SYGVQD (reference sequence). There are 16 residues in the CDR3. Losses at the gene ends were 3 bases for V and 2 bases for J; bases not matched to a gene: 7. CDR3 DNA sequence: TGCGCCAGCAGTGAAGGAGCGGGAGGGCTGGCCTACGAGCAGTACTTC. It codes for CASSEGAGGLAYEQYF.

The rearrangement joins TRBV4-2 to TRBJ2-4; D possibly corresponds to TRBD2 (6 bases). Trimming removed 3 bases at V and 0 bases at J, with 9 bases between. This CDR3 region has 15 residues. Germline lookup yields CDR1 LGHNA and CDR2 YNFKEQ. CDR3 DNA: TGTGCCAGCAGCCATAGCGGATTAGCCAAAAACATTCAGTACTTC. Its protein product is CASSHSGLAKNIQYF.

The rearrangement links TRBV11-1 to TRBJ2-7, with TRBD1 identical over 7 bases. This CDR3 has 15 residues. V lost 1 base, J lost 2 bases, and 5 bases stayed unmatched. Germline V gene lookup returns CDR1 SGHAT and CDR2 FQDESV (reference sequence). CDR3 DNA: TGTGCCAGCAGCTTAGACCGGGACAGCCCCTACGAGCAGTACTTC. This codes for CASSLDRDSPYEQYF.

V is TRBV24-1 and J is TRBJ2-5; 9 nucleotides align to TRBD1. With V trimmed by 5 bases and J by 4 bases, 4 bases remained unmatched. The CDR3 has 14 amino acids. Germline lookup yields CDR1 KGHDR and CDR2 SFDVKD. The CDR3 spells CATSAGTGIETQYF. The CDR3 DNA is TGTGCCACCAGTGCCGGGACAGGGATAGAGACCCAGTACTTC.

The rearrangement links TRBV30 to TRBJ2-5; 7 bases fit TRBD2. V dropped 3 bases and J dropped 4; count of bases not matched to a gene: 5. Germline V gives CDR1 GTSNPN, CDR2 SVGIG (reference sequence). The CDR3 sequence is 13 residues long. Here the CDR3 reads CAWRLARPETQYF. The DNA for the CDR3 is TGTGCCTGGAGACTAGCGAGGCCAGAGACCCAGTACTTC.

This clone was detected once. The chain uses TRBV5-6 and TRBJ2-1, with TRBD2 matching 7 bases. Looked up from germline, CDR1 is SGHDT and CDR2 is YYEEEE. This CDR3 spans 16 amino acids. The trim removed 2 bases at V and 4 bases at J, leaving 9 bases unmatched. CDR3 protein: CASSFGAGAWYNEQFF. CDR3 nucleotides: TGTGCCAGCAGCTTTGGGGCGGGAGCGTGGTACAATGAGCAGTTCTTC.

The chain uses TRBV4-3 and TRBJ1-1; no clear D gene. V was clipped by 0 bases and J by 6 bases, with 11 bases between them. Germline V CDR1 and CDR2: LGHNA, YSLEER. This CDR3 region has 14 residues. The CDR3 reads CASSQDRHTSEAFF. The DNA of the CDR3 is TGCGCCAGCAGCCAAGACCGACATACGTCTGAAGCTTTCTTT.

V is TRBV6-5 and J is TRBJ2-7; D might be TRBD1 (6 bases). Trimming left V 4 bases short and J 6 bases short, with 16 bases between. CDR1 and CDR2 from the germline V gene are MNHEY and SVGAGI. This CDR3 contains 14 residues. The CDR3 protein is CASSFYTGQREQYF. The CDR3 region has the DNA TGTGCCAGCAGTTTCTACACCGGACAGCGCGAGCAGTACTTC.